The sequence of this T cell receptor beta chain was determined in a study of shared T cell receptors in the human thymus. Assay used: immunoSEQ multiplex PCR; TCRdb lists only in-frame clones, some missing. The repertoire consists of 500,000 to 550,000 clones, with 75% to 80% occurring once and the leading ten covering 0.013%. This CDR3 is built from 14 residues. V was pared by 4 bases and J by 8 bases, with 6 bases of the junction left unmatched. The germline V gene has CDR1 SQVTM and CDR2 ANQGSEA. These data were also filed under a second study, of human thymus T cells.

The sequenced material came from thymocytes. The rearrangement links TRBV29-1 to TRBJ1-5, with TRBD1 matching over 12 bases. The receptor was derived from a boy under two years old with a congenital heart defect. The DNA of the CDR3 is TGCAGCGTTGTCCCCGGGACAGGGGGCGAGCCCCAGCATTTT. This codes for CSVVPGTGGEPQHF.